A selection of T cell receptor beta chains follows, all from one sample in a study of blood T cell repertoires in COVID-19. TCRdb's copy holds only in-frame clones and misses some; the assay was immunoSEQ multiplex PCR. The sample records about 200,000 clones, roughly 90% being singletons. The sequencing sample was made of PBMCs or T cells enriched from blood (not recorded which). These receptors originate from a woman between 25 and 40 years old who had recovered from COVID-19. The CDR3 runs from the conserved cysteine through the conserved F or W.

cdr3_aa v_call
CASTPTGGVREQFF TRBV6-5
CASSSYNQETQYF TRBV7-3
CASSFQGAGSGANVLTF TRBV5-1
CASSPTGLLEQYF TRBV18
CASSVGGLTDTQYF TRBV9
CASSEHPSGAYNEQFF TRBV10-1
CASSLEGRGTEAFF TRBV7-2
CASSLAGDGYGYTF TRBV7-9
CASSHQGSSYNEQFF TRBV4-3
CASSLGGEVGYTF TRBV5-5
CASSGPNRTGRMDEQFF TRBV9
CASSVGGVRGGNTEAFF TRBV9
CASSLLTSGSSYEQYF TRBV28
CASSLGGTGGAGGYTF TRBV7-2
CASSYSAGAGIEAFF TRBV6-5
CASSGDNQPQHF TRBV18
CASSPTPEPSEQYF TRBV3-1/TRBV3-2
CASRTDNRFYGYTF TRBV2
CASSHDAGVQGYTF TRBV4-3
CASSPVIQETQYF TRBV19
CASSGQGETQYF TRBV6-5
CARKQGSDEQFF TRBV12-1
CASSPSGSRRNTEAFF TRBV21-1
CASSPLAGSYNEQFF TRBV6-5
CASSNRDIEDGYTF TRBV11-3
CASSEYLTGEKLFF TRBV25-1
CASSFKRGGPLAHEQFF TRBV5-6
CASSPGQANTGELFF TRBV6-6
CAWSRGQGYGYTF TRBV30
CAWSMGLAGYTGELFF TRBV30
CASSIMPSSNTEAFF TRBV19
CAWSLGTGANSPLHF TRBV30
CASSTGLGGFGTQYF TRBV6-2/TRBV6-3
CASSFTPNTGELFF TRBV7-9
CASSQFRDSRYSNQPQHF TRBV2
CASNSGTVPEGSPLHF TRBV5-4
CAWKAGGKLFF TRBV30
CASSYHRGQNTEAFF TRBV6-2/TRBV6-3
CASSLVDRREGGYTF TRBV5-1
CASSEWWTGTEAFF TRBV6-1
CASSKGQGAYNEQFF TRBV5-8
CASSLDFSGRASEQFF TRBV7-2
CASKAGGNTGELFF TRBV19
CASSLRQGNSNQPQHF TRBV7-8
CASTDRGLPMFPEAFF TRBV7-9
CASSVRDRGYEQYF TRBV27
CASSYARVNYGYTF TRBV6-6
CASSYYRGSSYNEQFF TRBV27
CASSPGTGGTQPQHF TRBV5-5
CASSQVRTGIYEQYF TRBV4-1
CASSQDGGGDQPQHF TRBV4-3
CASSRTDRWEAFF TRBV19
CATSRDSVLADSGNTIYF TRBV15
CASSSRGNNSPLHF TRBV11-2